The sequence of this T cell receptor (beta chain) was determined in a study of T cell clusters in autoimmune cytopenias. The study's findings and limits: Exclusive TRB clusters were around 3-fold more numerous in healthy donors than in active autoimmune hepatitis. A dominant lymphoma-associated repertoire apparently masked the cluster-lack signature in secondary cytopenia versus chronic lymphocytic leukemia. TRB repertoire shifts in secondary cytopenia and chronic lymphocytic leukemia mostly reflected lymphoma, not autoimmunity. Functional roles of the in silico T cell clusters still await experimental validation.

For this clonotype: Antigen: not known.

TRB amplification used roughly 250 ng of peripheral blood genomic DNA. TRB was amplified by touch-down multiplex PCR, primer pools A and B combined. TCRdb re-called the multiplex PCR reads; every CDR3 protein appears as one record, without DNA. The sample holds about 6,000 distinct CDR3 sequences. This CDR3 has 15 amino acids. The sequence was collected from a human donor with an autoimmune cytopenia or autoimmune hepatitis (not recorded which). This chain joins TRBV12-3 or TRBV12-4 and TRBJ2-5; TCRdb designates TRBD1, a call that cannot be tested without DNA. The material sequenced was peripheral blood. This CDR3 reads CASSLLGAKVETQYF.